This T cell receptor beta chain originates from a study of cytomegalovirus exposure and HLA in healthy donors. Study as a whole: There were some 81 million unique TCRs (from HLA-typed donors) in an early data release.

Germline assignment: CDR1 SGDLS and CDR2 YYNGEE. V was shortened by 4 bases and J by 5 bases, with 18 bases between the two germline ends. The CDR3 runs 15 residues. Both 60 Vbeta primers and 13 Jbeta primers went into the PCR. Only in-frame clones appear in the TCRdb table, and some are missing; sequencing was by immunoSEQ multiplex PCR. Here the sample spans about 98,000 clones, roughly 70% being singletons. This clone was seen a few times. Its antigen is unknown. Study-level findings and limits: Follow-up analysis found HLA locus-dependent TCR association rates, highest for DRB1 and lowest for HLA-C. According to the study, 160 or so TCR beta chains were cytomegalovirus-associated. Most CMV-associated TCR beta chains appeared HLA-restricted in a later analysis.

Sequenced: PBMCs. This receptor was identified in a man aged 50-60 years in good health and CMV-seronegative. This chain uses TRBV9 with TRBJ2-5; a possible D gene is TRBD2 (6 bases). CDR3 residues: CASSLSLGGQETQYF. CDR3 sequence (DNA): TGTGCCAGCAGCTTAAGTTTGGGGGGTCAGGAGACCCAGTACTTC.